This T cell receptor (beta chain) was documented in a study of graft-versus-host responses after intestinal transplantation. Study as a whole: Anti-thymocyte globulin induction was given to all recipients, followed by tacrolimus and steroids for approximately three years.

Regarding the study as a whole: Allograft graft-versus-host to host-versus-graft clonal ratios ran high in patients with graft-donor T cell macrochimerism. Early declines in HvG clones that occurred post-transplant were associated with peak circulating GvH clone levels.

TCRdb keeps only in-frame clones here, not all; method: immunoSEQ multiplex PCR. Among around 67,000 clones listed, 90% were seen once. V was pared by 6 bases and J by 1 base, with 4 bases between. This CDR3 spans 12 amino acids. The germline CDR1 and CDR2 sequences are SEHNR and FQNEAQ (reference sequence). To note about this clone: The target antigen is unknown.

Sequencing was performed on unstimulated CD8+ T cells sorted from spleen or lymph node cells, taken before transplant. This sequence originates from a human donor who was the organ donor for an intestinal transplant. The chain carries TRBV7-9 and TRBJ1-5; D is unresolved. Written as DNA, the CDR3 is TGTGCCAGCAGACAGAGCAATCAGCCCCAGCATTTT. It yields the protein CASRQSNQPQHF. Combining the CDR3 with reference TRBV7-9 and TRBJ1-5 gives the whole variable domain DTGVSQNPRHKITKRGQNVTFRCDPISEHNRLYWYRQTLGQGPEFLTYFQNEAQLEKSRLLSDRFSAERPKGSFSTLEIQRTEQGDSAMYLCASRQSNQPQHFGDGTRLSIL.